This T cell receptor beta chain was captured in a study of identical twins. Comments on this clonotype: Antigen unknown.

Study outcomes and limitations: Models underpredicted monozygotic twin sharing of out-of-frame TCR alpha. Reduced insertions were recorded for abundant cord blood beta clonotypes, with no such pattern in memory repertoires. In zero-insertion analyses, partial confounding could arise from invariant MAIT and iNKT cells.

TCRdb passed the 5' RACE reads through MiXCR, listing each CDR3 protein once. Of roughly 200,000 distinct CDR3 sequences in the sample, around 6.9% are singletons; the top ten hold 1.9%. V shed 3 bases and J shed 4 bases, with 16 bases lying between them. Germline V CDR1 and CDR2: SGHRS, YFSETQ. This CDR3 comprises 15 residues. This sample also appeared in a second study, on yellow fever vaccine responses in identical twins.

Specimen: memory (CD45RO+) T cells sorted from blood. The sequence was collected from a woman between 18 and 29 years old in good health. The chain couples TRBV5-1 to TRBJ2-5; D may be TRBD1 (6 bases). The chain's CDR3 is CASSSFMGHRETQYF. CDR3 DNA sequence: TGCGCCAGCAGCTCGTTTATGGGACATCGAGAGACCCAGTACTTC.